This T cell receptor beta chain was profiled in a study of immune heterogeneity within non-small cell lung tumors. Study-wide context: The composition of the tumors was several squamous cell carcinomas, 10 non-squamous carcinomas and 1 not otherwise specified.

Details on this clonotype: Its antigen remains unidentified.

Amplification of TCR beta CDR3 was performed by multiplex PCR with 32 V and 13 J primers. In TCRdb, the multiplex PCR reads were re-called with MiXCR into one record per CDR3 protein. The data hold 5,000 to 6,500 distinct CDR3 sequences, with 22% observed a single time. Study-level findings and limits: Comparison across individual patients showed largely distinct high-frequency T-cell receptor beta clonotypes. There were identical dominant CDR3 beta clonotypes recurring across tumor sites within a patient, together with site-unique high-frequency clones.

Bulk tumor genomic DNA, around 590 ng per sample, was used as template. While surgery was under way, several biopsies spaced far apart were taken per primary tumor. Patients with untreated, newly diagnosed non-small cell lung cancer underwent curative surgery. Trimming took off 5 bases at V and 19 bases at J, with 30 bases between the two ends. There are 16 residues in the CDR3. CDR1 and CDR2 (germline): SGHAT, FQNNGV. The V and J genes are TRBV11-2 and TRBJ1-6; D is ambiguous. The sequenced sample consisted of lung tumor tissue. The sequence derives from a man aged 55-75 years with non-small cell lung cancer. Here the CDR3 reads CASSAKIEIEFPPIHF. The CDR3 DNA is TGTGCCAGCAGCGCAAAGATTGAGATCGAATTCCCACCCATACACTTT.